The 19 T cell receptor beta chains listed next were all sequenced from one sample in a study of Tregs in tolerant kidney transplant recipients. Mixed chimerism was transient after nonmyeloablative marrow transplants from related graft donors. Profiled with immunoSEQ multiplex PCR; TCRdb holds only in-frame clones, not every one. Recorded here are around 6,400 clones; the top ten clones represent about two fifths. This specimen consisted of CD8+ T cells from blood (PBMCs), obtained 12 months after the transplant. These receptors were taken from a human patient who received a combined kidney and bone marrow transplant. Some of these T cells may belong to the graft donor.

The CDR3 DNA, read in part, is TGCAGTGCTAGAGACTGGGGGGGGGCGCGGGAGACC. Translation: CSARDWGGARET. The entire CDR3 protein is CSARDWGGARETQYF. The chain couples TRBV20-1 to TRBJ2-5, with D tentatively TRBD2 (7 bases). The read ends 3 residues before the CDR3 terminus; that terminus is restored from the germline J gene. This CDR3 contains 15 residues. Germline CDR1 reads DFQATT; CDR2 reads SNEGSKA (reference sequence). V dropped 0 bases and J dropped 5 bases, with 16 bases sitting between them.

In regard to this clone: The read ends 3 residues shy of where the CDR3 ends; the end is completed using the germline J gene. The rearrangement joins TRBV5-1 to TRBJ2-7, with D maybe TRBD2 (6 bases). Germline V CDR1 and CDR2: SGHRS, YFSETQ. Trimming removed 4 bases from V and 0 bases from J, with 17 bases in between. The CDR3 is 16 residues long. The CDR3 DNA, read in part, is TGCGCCAGCAGCCCACCGGTTAGCGGAAGCTCCTACGAG. Its protein is CASSPPVSGSSYE. Given in full, the CDR3 is CASSPPVSGSSYEQYF.

Comments on this clone: Read data end 3 residues before the CDR3 end; the end is taken from the germline J gene. The chain combines TRBV27 with TRBJ2-7; D not certain. This CDR3 spans 14 amino acids. The V end lost 2 bases, the J end lost 1 base, and 9 bases lay between the germline ends. The V gene's germline CDR1 is MNHEY and CDR2 SMNVEV (reference sequence). The CDR3 reads CASSLHRESYEQYF. The sequenced part of the CDR3 DNA is TGTGCCAGCAGTTTACACAGAGAGTCCTACGAG.

Comments on this clone: The read comes to an end 3 residues before the CDR3 does, leaving the germline J gene to fill in the end. The genes are TRBV18 and TRBJ2-2; possible D gene TRBD2, 6 bases. The CDR3 sequence is 18 residues long. Germline V gene lookup returns CDR1 KGHSH and CDR2 LQKENI. Trimming took off 2 bases at V and 1 base at J, with 17 bases between the two ends. CDR3 sequence: CASSPTRRGGMNTGELFF. The CDR3 DNA, read in part, is TGTGCCAGCTCACCAACGCGGCGCGGCGGGATGAACACCGGGGAG.

Comment on this clone: The CDR3 goes on 3 residues after the read ends, and that part is filled in from the germline J gene. This chain uses TRBV29-1 with TRBJ2-2; possibly TRBD1 for D (6 bases). Germline V lookup: CDR1 SQVTM, CDR2 ANQGSEA. V gave up 6 bases and J gave up 6 bases, with 11 bases separating them. This CDR3 comprises 12 residues. The CDR3 reads CSVIEGAGELFF. The CDR3 bases that were read are TGCAGCGTGATTGAGGGGGCCGGGGAG.

In the case of this clone: The CDR3 extends 3 residues past the end of the read, so its final part is completed from the germline J gene. This sequence joins TRBV7-2 and TRBJ2-3; possibly TRBD1 for D (5 bases). The V gene's germline CDR1 is SGHTA and CDR2 FQGNSA. The CDR3 consists of 14 residues. V was pared by 4 bases and J by 4 bases, with 12 bases between. CDR3 sequence: CASSWTPRADTQYF. Partial CDR3 DNA: TGTGCCAGCAGCTGGACACCCAGGGCAGATACG. Full variable domain (outside the CDR3, taken from reference TRBV7-2 and TRBJ2-3): GAGVSQSPSNKVTEKGKDVELRCDPISGHTALYWYRQSLGQGLEFLIYFQGNSAPDKSGLPSDRFSAERTGGSVSTLTIQRTQQEDSAVYLCASSWTPRADTQYFGPGTRLTVL.

About this clone itself: With the read ending 3 residues before the CDR3 end, the germline J gene is used to fill in that end. The chain links TRBV5-5 to TRBJ2-7, with 13 positions matching TRBD2. The V gene's germline CDR1 is SGHKS and CDR2 YYEKEE (reference sequence). V lost 4 bases, J lost 3 bases, and 1 base stayed unmatched. This CDR3 contains 14 residues. The part of the CDR3 DNA that was read is TGTGCCAGCAGCCGGACTAGCGGGAGCTACGAG. Its translation is CASSRTSGSYE. The entire CDR3 protein reads CASSRTSGSYEQYF.

With regard to this clone: The read ends 3 residues shy of where the CDR3 ends; the end is completed using the germline J gene. This chain joins TRBV28 and TRBJ1-4; the match to TRBD1 covers 9 bases. The CDR3 covers 17 residues. Germline lookup yields CDR1 MDHEN and CDR2 SYDVKM. Losses at the gene ends were 3 bases for V and 8 bases for J; bases not matched to a gene: 13. CDR3 residues: CASSFPVGTGRYEKLFF. The covered CDR3 bases are TGTGCCAGCAGTTTCCCGGTTGGGACAGGGAGGTACGAAAAA.

Regarding this clone: Read sequence stops 3 residues before the CDR3 end, and the germline J gene provides the missing end. The chain carries TRBV6-4 and TRBJ1-1; 10 bases fit TRBD1. The CDR3 loop spans 12 amino acids. Germline V CDR1 and CDR2: MRHNA, SNTAGT. CDR3 in amino acids: CASSGTGGEAFF. The part of the CDR3 DNA that was read is TGTGCCAGCAGTGGGACAGGGGGAGAA.

As regards this clone: The CDR3 extends 3 residues past the end of the read, so its final part is completed from the germline J gene. The chain is built from TRBV19 and TRBJ2-1; D uncertain. V gave up 1 base and J gave up 7 bases, with 5 bases separating them. CDR3 length: 12 amino acids. The V gene's germline CDR1 is LNHDA and CDR2 SQIVND (reference sequence). Partial CDR3 DNA: TGTGCCAGTAGTATAGCCATTAATGAG. This sequence encodes CASSIAINE. The whole CDR3 reads CASSIAINEQFF.

A note on this clone: The read falls 3 residues short of the CDR3 end, and the missing part is taken from the germline J gene. J is TRBJ2-7 and V is TRBV10-3, with 9 bases lining up with TRBD2. The V segment lost 4 bases and the J segment 2 bases; nucleotides outside the gene matches: 6. The length of the CDR3 is 15 residues. Germline assignment: CDR1 ENHRY and CDR2 SYGVKD. The sequenced part of the CDR3 DNA is TGTGCCATCAGTGGGTCGTCTAGCGGGACCTACGAG. It specifies CAISGSSSGTYE. In full, the CDR3 reads CAISGSSSGTYEQYF.

Note on this clone: Read coverage stops 3 residues before the CDR3 terminus; the germline J gene supplies the remainder. V and J are TRBV5-1 and TRBJ2-7; D might be TRBD2 (6 bases). The CDR3 runs 14 residues. Trimming removed 3 bases from V and 4 bases from J, with 14 bases in between. Germline CDR1 and CDR2: SGHRS and YFSETQ. The part of the CDR3 DNA that was read is TGCGCCAGCAGCTCGGAGGGGTACTTTTACGAG. It is translated as CASSSEGYFYE. The complete CDR3 reads CASSSEGYFYEQYF.

For this clone: The read halts 3 residues ahead of the CDR3 end, with the missing end drawn from the germline J gene. This sequence joins TRBV29-1 and TRBJ1-2; 8 bases match TRBD1. Germline lookup yields CDR1 SQVTM and CDR2 ANQGSEA. V lost 4 bases and J lost 4; bases outside the gene matches: 8. CDR3 length equals 14 residues. The CDR3 here is CSVVPDREAYGYTF. Partial CDR3 DNA: TGCAGCGTTGTCCCGGACAGGGAGGCCTATGGC.

A word on this clone: The read ends 3 residues before the CDR3 terminus; that terminus is restored from the germline J gene. The V gene is TRBV19, the J gene TRBJ1-5; 8 bases line up with TRBD1. J gave up 7 bases and V 5 bases, and 4 bases lay outside the gene matches. Germline lookup yields CDR1 LNHDA and CDR2 SQIVND (reference sequence). The CDR3 runs 13 residues. The part of the CDR3 DNA that was read is TGTGCCAGTAGTTCGACAGGGGTCCAGCCC. Translation: CASSSTGVQP. The whole CDR3 region reads CASSSTGVQPQHF.

Points on this clone: The read terminates 3 residues before the CDR3 end, so the remaining end is supplied by the germline J gene. V is TRBV5-1 and J is TRBJ2-7; D is perhaps TRBD1 (5 bases). V was shortened by 0 bases and J by 4 bases, with 14 bases between the two germline ends. This CDR3 is 15 amino acids long. From germline, CDR1 is SGHRS and CDR2 YFSETQ. CDR3 protein: CASSLGQGLVYEQYF. Partial CDR3 DNA: TGCGCCAGCAGCTTGGGTCAGGGCCTTGTGTACGAG. The whole variable domain, remainder taken from reference TRBV5-1 and TRBJ2-7, is KAGVTQTPRYLIKTRGQQVTLSCSPISGHRSVSWYQQTPGQGLQFLFEYFSETQRNKGNFPGRFSGRQFSNSRSEMNVSTLELGDSALYLCASSLGQGLVYEQYFGPGTRLTVT.

About this clone: Within the sample, other DNA sequences also encode this same CDR3. CDR3 DNA, as far as it was read: TGCGCCAGCAGCTTGACGGCGGGAGGGGGATACGAG. Its protein is CASSLTAGGGYE. The CDR3, in full, reads CASSLTAGGGYEQYF. V and J are TRBV5-1 and TRBJ2-7; 9 bases fit TRBD2. Read data end 3 residues before the CDR3 end; the end is taken from the germline J gene. This CDR3 spans 15 amino acids. Trimming at V came to 1 base and at J to 4 bases, leaving 6 bases not matched to a gene. Germline-derived CDR1 and CDR2 are SGHRS and YFSETQ.

In terms of frequency, this clone is medium-sized (0.01 to 0.1%). CDR3 region: CASSLRVSGGRVNEQFF. The CDR3 bases that were read are TGTGCCAGCAGCCTAAGGGTTTCAGGGGGGAGAGTGAATGAG. V is TRBV27 and J is TRBJ2-1; TRBD1 is a possible D gene (7 bases). The read comes to an end 3 residues before the CDR3 does, leaving the germline J gene to fill in the end. Trimming removed 6 bases at V and 7 bases at J, with 25 bases between. This CDR3 has 17 residues. Per the germline V gene, CDR1 is MNHEY and CDR2 is SMNVEV (reference sequence).

Concerning this clone: The CDR3 end is not reached by the read, which stops 3 residues before it; the germline J gene fills it in. V is TRBV29-1 and J is TRBJ1-2; 7 nucleotides align to TRBD1. CDR3 length: 13 residues. The germline V gene has CDR1 SQVTM and CDR2 ANQGSEA. Trimming removed 4 bases from V and 2 bases from J; junction bases left unmatched: 4. CDR3 DNA (partial): TGCAGCGTTGCTGGACAGGCCAACTATGGC. Translating it yields CSVAGQANYG. The whole CDR3 sequence is CSVAGQANYGYTF. Full variable domain (rest looked up from reference TRBV29-1 and TRBJ1-2): SAVISQKPSRDICQRGTSLTIQCQVDSQVTMMFWYRQQPGQSLTLIATANQGSEATYESGFVIDKFPISRPNLTFSTLTVSNMSPEDSSIYLCSVAGQANYGYTFGSGTRLTVV.

Turning to this clone: The read halts 3 residues ahead of the CDR3 end, with the missing end drawn from the germline J gene. The chain joins TRBV6-2 or TRBV6-3 to TRBJ2-7; maybe TRBD2 (5 bases). The CDR3 spans 14 residues. Trimming stripped 0 bases from V and 3 bases from J, with 9 bases between. The germline CDR1 and CDR2 sequences are MNHEY and SVGEGT. The CDR3 sequence is CASSYSIAIYEQYF. The covered CDR3 bases are TGTGCCAGCAGTTACTCGATAGCGATCTACGAG.